This is a list of T cell receptor beta chains from one sample in a study of Graves' ophthalmopathy and Graves' hyperthyroidism. In TCRdb, the multiplex PCR reads were re-called with MiXCR into one record per CDR3 protein. This sample has approximately 380,000 distinct CDR3 sequences, with approximately 21% found just once. Material: peripheral blood. Receptors originate from a young woman with stable Graves' hyperthyroidism. CDR3s include the opening cysteine and the closing phenylalanine or tryptophan. A D gene is named only where the DNA matches it firmly. A row's size may be missing; if present it is once, few, many or a size class.

>TRBD1|TRBJ2-7|TRBV12-3/TRBV12-4|many
CASSRTGVTLKQYF
TGTGCCAGCAGTCGGACAGGGGTAACGTTGAAGCAGTACTTC
>NA|TRBJ1-1|TRBV12-3/TRBV12-4|many
CASSLSRGAEAFF
TGTGCCAGCAGTTTATCCCGAGGAGCTGAAGCTTTCTTT
>TRBD2|TRBJ2-2|TRBV7-2|many
CASSLRGRNEGPGELFF
TGTGCCAGCAGCTTACGCGGGAGAAACGAGGGCCCCGGGGAGCTGTTTTTT
>TRBD2|TRBJ2-5|TRBV29-1|many
CSVGGRGQETQYF
TGCAGCGTTGGCGGGAGGGGCCAAGAGACCCAGTACTTC
>NA|TRBJ1-3|TRBV12-3/TRBV12-4|many
CASRAASGAGNTIYF
TGTGCCAGCAGAGCGGCGTCAGGCGCTGGAAACACCATATATTTT
>NA|TRBJ1-5|TRBV28|NA
CASSLGVGGNQPQHF
TGTGCCAGCAGTTTAGGGGTGGGGGGAAATCAGCCCCAGCATTTT
>TRBD2|TRBJ2-7|TRBV5-1|many
CASSLVAGKDEQYF
TGCGCCAGCAGCTTAGTAGCGGGAAAGGACGAGCAGTACTTC
>TRBD1|TRBJ2-5|TRBV20-1|many
CSARGTGGQVETQYF
TGCAGTGCTAGAGGGACAGGGGGCCAGGTGGAGACCCAGTACTTC
>TRBD1|TRBJ2-7|TRBV19|many
CASSMDRGREQYF
TGTGCCAGTAGTATGGACAGGGGGCGCGAGCAGTACTTC
>TRBD1|TRBJ2-4|TRBV9|NA
CASSATGQRLNIQYF
TGTGCCAGCAGCGCTACGGGACAGCGGTTAAACATTCAGTACTTC
>NA|TRBJ2-7|TRBV15|many
CATSRDIRTASQGQYF
TGTGCCACCAGCAGAGATATCCGGACAGCCTCGCAAGGCCAGTACTTC
>NA|TRBJ1-2|TRBV18|many
CASSPNRAQGGYTF
TGTGCCAGCTCACCGAACAGGGCCCAGGGCGGCTACACCTTC
>NA|TRBJ1-5|TRBV11-2|few
CASSLDPLQPQHF
TGTGCCAGCAGCTTAGATCCCCTTCAGCCCCAGCATTTT
>TRBD1|TRBJ2-7|TRBV19|many
CASSMDRESEQYF
TGTGCCAGTAGTATGGACAGGGAGTCCGAGCAGTACTTC
>NA|TRBJ1-5|TRBV7-3|NA
CASSQVAGQPQHF
TGTGCCAGCAGCCAGGTAGCGGGACAGCCCCAGCATTTT
>NA|TRBJ2-1|TRBV24-1|few
CATSDPERLPNNEQFF
TGTGCCACCAGTGACCCCGAACGCTTACCGAACAATGAGCAGTTCTTC
>NA|TRBJ2-4|TRBV12-3/TRBV12-4|many
CASSLSGRVNIKYF
TGTGCCAGCAGTTTAAGCGGGCGGGTAAACATTAAGTACTTC
>NA|TRBJ1-1|TRBV19|many
CASSSGAMNTEAFF
TGTGCCAGTAGTTCCGGGGCCATGAACACTGAAGCTTTCTTT
>TRBD1|TRBJ2-7|TRBV6-2/TRBV6-3|NA
CASSYRRTGSYEQYF
TGTGCCAGCAGTTACCGCAGGACAGGCTCCTACGAGCAGTACTTC
>NA|TRBJ2-2|TRBV25-1|many
CASRNNRDDGELFF
TGTGCCAGCAGAAATAACAGGGACGACGGGGAGCTGTTTTTT
>TRBD1|TRBJ1-2|TRBV18|many
CASSPQGGNYGYTF
TGTGCCAGCAGTCCGCAGGGGGGGAACTATGGCTACACCTTC
>NA|TRBJ2-7|TRBV20-1|many
CSARTLSGYEQYF
TGCAGTGCTAGGACCCTGTCAGGGTACGAGCAGTACTTC
>NA|TRBJ2-5|TRBV10-3|many
CAISESVRETQYF
TGTGCCATCAGTGAGTCCGTGAGGGAGACCCAGTACTTC
>NA|TRBJ2-5|TRBV27|many
CASSLSRIRETQYF
TGTGCCAGCAGTTTATCGCGGATCCGAGAGACCCAGTACTTC
>TRBD1|TRBJ2-7|TRBV28|many
CASSSGGQESMGEQYF
TGTGCCAGCAGTTCCGGGGGACAGGAGTCCATGGGGGAGCAGTACTTC
>NA|TRBJ2-7|TRBV29-1|many
CSVVQGFEQYF
TGCAGCGTCGTCCAGGGATTCGAGCAGTACTTC
>NA|TRBJ1-1|TRBV12-3/TRBV12-4|few
CASSLVSGDTEAFF
TGTGCCAGCAGTTTGGTCTCGGGGGACACTGAAGCTTTCTTT
>TRBD1|TRBJ2-7|TRBV20-1|NA
CSASDDRGKDEQYF
TGCAGTGCTAGTGATGACAGGGGAAAGGACGAGCAGTACTTC
>NA|TRBJ2-5|TRBV12-3/TRBV12-4|many
CASAGVGETQYF
TGTGCCAGCGCCGGGGTCGGGGAGACCCAGTACTTC
>TRBD1|TRBJ2-5|TRBV28|few
CASSFGTGAQETQYF
TGTGCCAGCAGTTTTGGAACAGGGGCGCAAGAGACCCAGTACTTC
>NA|TRBJ1-3|TRBV6-1|many
CASSGDTDRSVFSDDTIYF
TGTGCCAGCAGTGGGGATACGGACCGCTCAGTTTTCAGCGATGACACCATATATTTT
>NA|TRBJ2-7|TRBV28|NA
CASSLWRTARLQYF
TGTGCCAGCAGTTTATGGCGCACAGCTCGGCTGCAGTACTTC
>TRBD1|TRBJ2-5|TRBV29-1|few
CSLGTGTETQYF
TGCAGCCTCGGGACAGGGACAGAGACCCAGTACTTC
>TRBD1|TRBJ2-2|TRBV11-2|many
CASSALGRGPGELFF
TGTGCCAGCAGTGCCTTGGGCAGGGGGCCCGGGGAGCTGTTTTTT
>NA|TRBJ2-7|TRBV5-1|few
CASHDGGGVREQYF
TGCGCCAGCCACGACGGGGGAGGAGTACGGGAGCAGTACTTC
>NA|TRBJ2-7|TRBV12-3/TRBV12-4|NA
CASSLADPRGEQYF
TGTGCCAGCAGTTTAGCGGACCCCCGGGGAGAGCAGTACTTC
>TRBD1|TRBJ2-6|TRBV10-3|many
CAIQGATGANVLTF
TGTGCCATACAGGGGGCGACTGGGGCCAACGTCCTGACTTTC
>TRBD1|TRBJ1-2|TRBV4-3|NA
CASSQGDRVYGYTF
TGCGCCAGCAGCCAAGGTGACAGGGTCTATGGCTACACCTTC
>TRBD1|TRBJ1-6|TRBV20-1|many
CSAGTGARGNSPLHF
TGCAGTGCGGGCACAGGGGCGAGGGGTAATTCACCCCTCCACTTT
>NA|TRBJ1-5|TRBV5-5|NA
CASSLLRDQPQHF
TGTGCCAGCAGCCTCCTAAGGGATCAGCCCCAGCATTTT
>NA|TRBJ1-3|TRBV30|NA
CASSRGTGNTIYF
TGTGCCTCTTCCAGGGGAACTGGAAACACCATATATTTT
>NA|TRBJ1-1|TRBV7-9|many
CASSPDAFF
TGTGCCAGCAGCCCCGATGCTTTCTTT
>NA|TRBJ1-5|TRBV5-1|many
CASSFSAGGNQPQHF
TGCGCCAGCAGCTTCTCAGCAGGGGGCAATCAGCCCCAGCATTTT